This T cell receptor (beta chain) appears in the sequencing data of a study of blood T cells in healthy people across ages. Study-wide context: About one barcoded beta molecule was captured per two T cells (by template switching).

This clonotype has a handful of counts. Antigen specificity is unknown. Study results and limitations: While age rose, TCR beta diversity per million T cells dropped in a roughly linear way. PBMCs went unsorted, and a conclusive naive versus antigen-experienced comparison was therefore prevented. A strong correlation between TCR beta diversity and naive T cell percentage was seen.

Primers used in a second PCR of roughly 6 to 12 cycles were a sample-barcoded 5' primer and a J-beta primer mix. TCRdb passed the 5' RACE reads through MiXCR, listing each CDR3 protein once. Among roughly 2 million distinct CDR3 sequences, around 50% were seen once, and the ten largest hold over 2%. The CDR3 runs 12 residues. V was pared by 5 bases and J by 9 bases, with 14 bases between. CDR1 and CDR2 (germline): DFQATT, SNEGSKA (reference sequence). Material: blood. The TCR originated in a woman in her thirties or forties in good health. The chain employs TRBV20-1 and TRBJ1-5; TRBD1 is a possible D gene (5 bases). The CDR3 reads CSAPGVVGPQHF. CDR3 DNA sequence: TGCAGTGCTCCGGGGGTGGTGGGGCCCCAGCATTTT.